This T cell receptor beta chain was recovered during a study of blood T cells in healthy people across ages. Germline lookup yields CDR1 MGHRA and CDR2 YSYEKL. The CDR3 length is 14 residues. The V end was cut by 2 bases, the J end by 3 bases, with 8 bases between. Findings of the study overall: It was not known whether donors were CMV positive (a possible confounder of expanded clonotype changes). A strong correlation was found between TCR beta diversity and the percentage of naive T cells.

Individuals who donated were healthy Caucasians from Russia aged 6 to 90. Combining a sample-barcoded 5' primer with a J-beta primer mix, a second PCR ran for roughly 7 to 12 cycles. Each of the samples gave a minimum of 2.5 million paired-end reads that contained CDR3. Each CDR3 protein gets one entry after TCRdb re-called the 5' RACE reads with MiXCR. The sample yields around 1,600,000 distinct CDR3 sequences, approximately 42% seen once. This clonotype was seen only a few times. Its antigen is undetermined. The chain is built from TRBV4-1 and TRBJ1-5; unclear D gene. The specimen was blood. The clonotype was recovered from a woman aged 18-30 years in good health. The CDR3 loop reads CASSQIGYNQPQHF. The CDR3 DNA is TGCGCCAGCAGCCAAATAGGGTACAATCAGCCCCAGCATTTT.